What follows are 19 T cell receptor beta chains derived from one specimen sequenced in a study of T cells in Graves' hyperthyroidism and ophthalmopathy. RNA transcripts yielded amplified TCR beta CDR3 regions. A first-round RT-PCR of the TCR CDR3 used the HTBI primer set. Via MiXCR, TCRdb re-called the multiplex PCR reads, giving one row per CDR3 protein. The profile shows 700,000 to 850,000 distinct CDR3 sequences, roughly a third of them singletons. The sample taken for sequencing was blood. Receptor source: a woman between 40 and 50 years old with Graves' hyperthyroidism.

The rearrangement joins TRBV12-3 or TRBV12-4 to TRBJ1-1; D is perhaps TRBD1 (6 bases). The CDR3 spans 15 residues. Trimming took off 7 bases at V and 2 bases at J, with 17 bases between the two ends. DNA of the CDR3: TGTGCCAGCACCCCCCCGACAGGTGGAAACACTGAAGCTTTCTTT. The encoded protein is CASTPPTGGNTEAFF.

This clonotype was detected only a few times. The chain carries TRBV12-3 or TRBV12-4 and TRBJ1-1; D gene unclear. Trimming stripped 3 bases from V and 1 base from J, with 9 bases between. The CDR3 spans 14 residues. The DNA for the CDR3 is TGTGCCAGCAGTTTTCCGCAGACGAACACTGAAGCTTTCTTT. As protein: CASSFPQTNTEAFF.

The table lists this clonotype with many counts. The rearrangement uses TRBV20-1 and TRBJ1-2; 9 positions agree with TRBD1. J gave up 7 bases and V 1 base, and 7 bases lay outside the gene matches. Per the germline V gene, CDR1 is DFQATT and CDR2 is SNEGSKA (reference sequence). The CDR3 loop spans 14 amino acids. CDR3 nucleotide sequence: TGCAGTGCTAGAGCAGGGACAGGGACCCGTGGCTACACCTTC. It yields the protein CSARAGTGTRGYTF.

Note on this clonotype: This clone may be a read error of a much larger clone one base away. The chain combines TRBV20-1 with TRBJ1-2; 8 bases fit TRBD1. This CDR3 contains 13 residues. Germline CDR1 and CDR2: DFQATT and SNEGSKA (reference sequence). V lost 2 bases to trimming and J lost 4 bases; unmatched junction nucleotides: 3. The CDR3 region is CSARPGGTYGYTF. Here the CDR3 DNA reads TGCAGTGCTAGACCAGGGGGCACCTATGGCTACACCTTC.

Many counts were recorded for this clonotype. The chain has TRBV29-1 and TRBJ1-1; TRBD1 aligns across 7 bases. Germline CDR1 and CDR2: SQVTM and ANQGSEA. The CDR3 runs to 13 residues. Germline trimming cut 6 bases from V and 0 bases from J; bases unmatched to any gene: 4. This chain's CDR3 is CSVTGQMNTEAFF. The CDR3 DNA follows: TGCAGCGTCACGGGACAGATGAACACTGAAGCTTTCTTT.

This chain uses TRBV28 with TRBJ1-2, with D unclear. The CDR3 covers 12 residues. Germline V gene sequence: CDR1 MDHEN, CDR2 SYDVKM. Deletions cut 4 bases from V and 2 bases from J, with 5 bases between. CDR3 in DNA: TGTGCCAGCAGTTGGCGGAACTATGGCTACACCTTC. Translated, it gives CASSWRNYGYTF.

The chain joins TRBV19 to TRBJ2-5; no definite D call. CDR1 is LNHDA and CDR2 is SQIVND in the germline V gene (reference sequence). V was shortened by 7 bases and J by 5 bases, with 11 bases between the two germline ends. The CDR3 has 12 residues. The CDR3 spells CASTGRRETQYF. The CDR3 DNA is TGTGCCAGTACGGGCCGGCGGGAGACCCAGTACTTC. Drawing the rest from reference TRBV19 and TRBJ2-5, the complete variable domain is DGGITQSPKYLFRKEGQNVTLSCEQNLNHDAMYWYRQDPGQGLRLIYYSQIVNDFQKGDIAEGYSVSREKKESFPLTVTSAQKNPTAFYLCASTGRRETQYFGPGTRLLVL.

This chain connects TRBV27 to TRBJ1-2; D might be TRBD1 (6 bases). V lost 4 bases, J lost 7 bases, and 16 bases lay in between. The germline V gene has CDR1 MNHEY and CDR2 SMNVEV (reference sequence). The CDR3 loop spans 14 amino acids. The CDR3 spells CASSSTGGGTGYTF. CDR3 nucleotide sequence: TGTGCCAGCAGTTCCACGGGAGGGGGGACTGGCTACACCTTC.

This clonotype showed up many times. The CDR3 DNA sequence: TGCAGTGCTAGAGGGGGGGCGGAACCCTACGAGCAGTACTTC. Translation: CSARGGAEPYEQYF. V is TRBV20-1 and J is TRBJ2-7, with D tentatively TRBD1 or TRBD2 (6 bases each). With 1 base removed from V and 2 bases from J, the gap between germline ends came to 12 bases. In germline, CDR1 is DFQATT, CDR2 SNEGSKA (reference sequence). CDR3 length equals 14 residues.

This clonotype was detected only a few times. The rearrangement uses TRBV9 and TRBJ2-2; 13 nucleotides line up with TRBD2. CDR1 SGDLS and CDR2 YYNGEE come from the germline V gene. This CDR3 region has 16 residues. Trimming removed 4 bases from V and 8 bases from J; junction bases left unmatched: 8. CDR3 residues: CASSPRLAGGLGELFF. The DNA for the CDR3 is TGTGCCAGCAGCCCCCGACTAGCGGGAGGTTTGGGGGAGCTGTTTTTT.

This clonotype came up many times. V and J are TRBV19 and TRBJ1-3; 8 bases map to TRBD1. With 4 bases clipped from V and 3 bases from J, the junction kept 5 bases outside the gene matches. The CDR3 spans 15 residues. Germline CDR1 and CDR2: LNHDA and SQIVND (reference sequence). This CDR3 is CASSTTGDDGNTIYF. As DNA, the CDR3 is TGTGCCAGTAGTACGACAGGGGATGATGGAAACACCATATATTTT.

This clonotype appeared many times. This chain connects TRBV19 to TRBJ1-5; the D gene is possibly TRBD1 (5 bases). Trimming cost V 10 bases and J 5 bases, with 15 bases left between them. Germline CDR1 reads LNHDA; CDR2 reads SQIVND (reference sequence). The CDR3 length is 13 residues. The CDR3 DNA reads TGTGCCACCTACCCATCGGGGGATCAGCCCCAGCATTTT. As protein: CATYPSGDQPQHF.

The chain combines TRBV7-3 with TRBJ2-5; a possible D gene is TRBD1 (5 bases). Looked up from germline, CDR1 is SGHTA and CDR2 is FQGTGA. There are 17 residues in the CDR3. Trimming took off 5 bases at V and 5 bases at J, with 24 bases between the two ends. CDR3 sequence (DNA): TGTGCCAGCAGCCACCCCGGCGACATCTGGGGCAGGGAGACCCAGTACTTC. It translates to CASSHPGDIWGRETQYF.

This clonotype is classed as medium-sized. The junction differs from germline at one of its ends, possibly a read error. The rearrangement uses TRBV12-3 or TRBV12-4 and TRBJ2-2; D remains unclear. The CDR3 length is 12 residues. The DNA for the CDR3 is TGTGCTAGCAGCTTACTTACCGGGGAGCTGTTTTTT. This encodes CASSLLTGELFF.

CDR3 sequence: CASSFKQDQPQHF. The CDR3 nucleotides read TGTGCCAGCAGTTTTAAGCAGGATCAGCCCCAGCATTTT. The chain employs TRBV2 and TRBJ1-5; D is unclear. CDR3 length: 13 residues. Between the trimmed V and J ends, which lost 5 bases and 5 bases, there was a span of 10 bases. CDR1 SNHLY and CDR2 FYNNEI come from the germline V gene.

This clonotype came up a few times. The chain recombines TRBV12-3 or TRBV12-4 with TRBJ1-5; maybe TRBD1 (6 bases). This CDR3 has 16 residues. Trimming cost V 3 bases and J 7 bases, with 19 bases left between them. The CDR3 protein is CASSLGGLGGNQPQHF. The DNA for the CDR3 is TGTGCCAGCAGTTTGGGGGGCCTAGGAGGGAACCAGCCCCAGCATTTT.

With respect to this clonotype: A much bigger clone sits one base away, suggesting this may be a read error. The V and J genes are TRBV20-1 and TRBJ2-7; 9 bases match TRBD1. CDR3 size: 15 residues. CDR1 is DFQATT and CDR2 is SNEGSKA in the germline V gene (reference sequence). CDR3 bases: TGCAGTGCTAGATCTACCGGACAGGGGTCCTACGGGCAGTACTTC. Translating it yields CSARSTGQGSYGQYF.

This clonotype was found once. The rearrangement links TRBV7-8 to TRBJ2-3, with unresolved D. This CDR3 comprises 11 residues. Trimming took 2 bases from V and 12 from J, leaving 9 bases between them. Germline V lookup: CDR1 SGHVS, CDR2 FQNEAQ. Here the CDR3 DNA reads TGTGCCAGCAGCTTAACCTACCTCCAGTATTTT. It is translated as CASSLTYLQYF.

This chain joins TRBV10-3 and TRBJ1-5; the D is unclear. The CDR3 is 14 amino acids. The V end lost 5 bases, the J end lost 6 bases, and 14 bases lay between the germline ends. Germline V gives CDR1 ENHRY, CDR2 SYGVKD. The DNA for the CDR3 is TGTGCCATCAGTTCCGGCCCGGATGGTCAGCCCCAGCATTTT. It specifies CAISSGPDGQPQHF.